This section outlines one TCR beta chain sequence together with its context. The CDR3 is 12 residues long. Germline trimming cut 5 bases from V and 7 bases from J; bases unmatched to any gene: 4. Germline CDR1 reads SEHNR; CDR2 reads FQNEAQ (reference sequence). The data belong to a study of blood T cell repertoires in COVID-19. Original analysis: Estimation of nucleated cell counts was performed using reference gene primer amplification. Some clones are missing from TCRdb's copy, which holds only in-frame ones; the method was immunoSEQ multiplex PCR. V, J and clone size are those of that table, while D and trimming were read from the DNA. The table has about 160,000 clones, approximately 88% seen once.

The J gene is TRBJ1-1, the V gene TRBV7-9; 7 nucleotides agree with TRBD1. The source is a man in his sixties or seventies with acute or convalescent COVID-19. Sequencing was carried out using peripheral blood. This CDR3 is CASSRGQIEAFF. Written as DNA, the CDR3 is TGTGCCAGCAGCCGGGGACAGATTGAAGCTTTCTTT.